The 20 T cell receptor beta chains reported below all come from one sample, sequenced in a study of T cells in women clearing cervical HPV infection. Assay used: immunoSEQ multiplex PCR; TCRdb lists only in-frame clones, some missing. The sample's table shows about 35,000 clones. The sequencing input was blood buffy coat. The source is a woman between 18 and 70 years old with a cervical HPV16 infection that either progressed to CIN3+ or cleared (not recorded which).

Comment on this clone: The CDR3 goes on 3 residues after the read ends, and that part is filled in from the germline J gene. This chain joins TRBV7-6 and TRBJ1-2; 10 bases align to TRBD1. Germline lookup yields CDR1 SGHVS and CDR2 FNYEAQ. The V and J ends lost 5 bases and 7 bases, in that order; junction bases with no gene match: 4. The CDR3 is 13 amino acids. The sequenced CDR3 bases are TGTGCCAGCAGCCCGGGACAGGGGTTTGGC. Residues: CASSPGQGFG. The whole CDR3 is CASSPGQGFGYTF.

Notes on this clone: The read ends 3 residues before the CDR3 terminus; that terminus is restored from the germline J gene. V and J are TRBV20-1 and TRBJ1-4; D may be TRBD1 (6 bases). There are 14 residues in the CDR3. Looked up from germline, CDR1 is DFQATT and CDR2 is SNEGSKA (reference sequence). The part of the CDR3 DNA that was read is TGCAGTGCTAGAGATCTAGCGGACAGCGGCAAA. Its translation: CSARDLADSGK. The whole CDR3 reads CSARDLADSGKLFF.

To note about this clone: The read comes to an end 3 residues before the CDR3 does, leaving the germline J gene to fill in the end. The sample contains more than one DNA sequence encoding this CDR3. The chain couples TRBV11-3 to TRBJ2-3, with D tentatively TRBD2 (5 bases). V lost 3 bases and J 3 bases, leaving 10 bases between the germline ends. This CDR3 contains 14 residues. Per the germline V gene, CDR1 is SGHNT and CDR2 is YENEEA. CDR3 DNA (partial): TGTGCCAGCAGCTTGGGCGGGCCGACAGATACG. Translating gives CASSLGGPTDT. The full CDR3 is CASSLGGPTDTQYF.

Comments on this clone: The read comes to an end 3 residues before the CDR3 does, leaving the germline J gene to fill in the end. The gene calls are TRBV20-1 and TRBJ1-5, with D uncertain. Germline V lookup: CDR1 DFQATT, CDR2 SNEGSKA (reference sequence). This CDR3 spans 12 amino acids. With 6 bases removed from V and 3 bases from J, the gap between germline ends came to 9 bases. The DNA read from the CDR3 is TGCAGTGCGGCAGAATACAATCAGCCC. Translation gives CSAAEYNQP. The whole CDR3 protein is CSAAEYNQPQHF.

The CDR3 sequence: CASSEGRGLRGNTIYF. The CDR3 DNA, read in part, is TGTGCCAGCAGTGAAGGCAGGGGGCTAAGGGGAAACACC. The chain employs TRBV25-1 and TRBJ1-3, with 8 bases lining up with TRBD1. Sequencing ends 3 residues short of the CDR3 end; the germline J gene provides the rest. J gave up 4 bases and V 2 bases, and 7 bases lay outside the gene matches. The CDR3 contains 16 residues. The germline gives CDR1 MGHDK, CDR2 SYGVNS.

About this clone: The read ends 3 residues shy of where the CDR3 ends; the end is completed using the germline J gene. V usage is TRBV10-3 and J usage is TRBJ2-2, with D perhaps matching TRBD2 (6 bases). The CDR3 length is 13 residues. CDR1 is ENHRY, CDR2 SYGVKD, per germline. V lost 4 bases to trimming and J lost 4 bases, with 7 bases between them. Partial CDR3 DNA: TGTGCCATCAGTGTGGGGGGCACCGGGGAG. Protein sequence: CAISVGGTGE. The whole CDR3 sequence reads CAISVGGTGELFF.

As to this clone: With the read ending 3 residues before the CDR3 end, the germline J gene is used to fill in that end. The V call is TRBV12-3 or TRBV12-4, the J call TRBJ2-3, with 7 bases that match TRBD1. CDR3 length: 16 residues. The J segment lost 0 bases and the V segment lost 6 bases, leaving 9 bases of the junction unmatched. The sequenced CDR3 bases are TGTGCCAGCAGAACCCGGACAGGTACTAGCACAGATACG. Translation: CASRTRTGTSTDT. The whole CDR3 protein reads CASRTRTGTSTDTQYF.

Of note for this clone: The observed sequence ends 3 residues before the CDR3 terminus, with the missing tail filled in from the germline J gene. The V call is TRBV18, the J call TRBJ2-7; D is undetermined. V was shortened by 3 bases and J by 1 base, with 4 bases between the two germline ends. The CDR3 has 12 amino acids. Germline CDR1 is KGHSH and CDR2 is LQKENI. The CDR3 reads CASSPISYEQYF. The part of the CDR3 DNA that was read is TGTGCCAGCTCACCTATTTCCTACGAG.

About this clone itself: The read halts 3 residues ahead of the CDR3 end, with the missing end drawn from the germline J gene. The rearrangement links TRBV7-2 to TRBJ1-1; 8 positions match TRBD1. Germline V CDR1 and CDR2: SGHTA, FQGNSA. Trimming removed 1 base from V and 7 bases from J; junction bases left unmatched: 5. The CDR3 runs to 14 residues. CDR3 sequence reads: CASSLGQGFGEAFF. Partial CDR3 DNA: TGTGCCAGCAGCTTAGGACAGGGGTTTGGTGAA.

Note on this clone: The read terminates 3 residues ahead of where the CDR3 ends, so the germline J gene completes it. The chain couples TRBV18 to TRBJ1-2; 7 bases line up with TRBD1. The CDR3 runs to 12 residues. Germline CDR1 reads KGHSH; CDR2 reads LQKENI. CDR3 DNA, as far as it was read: TGTGCCAGCTCACAGGGACAGCCCGGC. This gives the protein CASSQGQPG. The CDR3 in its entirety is CASSQGQPGYTF. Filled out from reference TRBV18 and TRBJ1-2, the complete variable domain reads NAGVMQNPRHLVRRRGQEARLRCSPMKGHSHVYWYRQLPEEGLKFMVYLQKENIIDESGMPKERFSAEFPKEGPSILRIQQVVRGDSAAYFCASSQGQPGYTFGSGTRLTVV.

CDR3 protein: CASSPPRGDGPQETQYF. The sequenced part of the CDR3 DNA is TGTGCCAGCTCACCACCGCGGGGGGATGGTCCCCAAGAGACC. The chain joins TRBV18 to TRBJ2-5, with TRBD2 matching 8 bases. The read terminates 3 residues before the CDR3 end, so the remaining end is supplied by the germline J gene. After removal of 0 bases from V and 1 base from J, the junction contained 7 bases not matched to a gene. Germline loops: CDR1 KGHSH, CDR2 LQKENI. CDR3 size: 17 residues.

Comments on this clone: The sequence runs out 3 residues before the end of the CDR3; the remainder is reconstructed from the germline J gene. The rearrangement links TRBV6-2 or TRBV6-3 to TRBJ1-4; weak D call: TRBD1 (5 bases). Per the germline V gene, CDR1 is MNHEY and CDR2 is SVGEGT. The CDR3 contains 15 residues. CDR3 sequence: CASSGTTGTSGKLFF. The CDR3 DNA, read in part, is TGTGCCAGCAGTGGGACGACCGGGACTTCTGGTAAA.

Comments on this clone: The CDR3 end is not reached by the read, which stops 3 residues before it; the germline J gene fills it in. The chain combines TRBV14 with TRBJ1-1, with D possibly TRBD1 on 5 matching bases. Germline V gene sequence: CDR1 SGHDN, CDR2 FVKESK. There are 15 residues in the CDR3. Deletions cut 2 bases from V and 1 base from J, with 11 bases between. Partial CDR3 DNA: TGTGCCAGCAGCCAACTTACAGGCGGGAACACTGAA. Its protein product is CASSQLTGGNTE. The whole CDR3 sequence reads CASSQLTGGNTEAFF.

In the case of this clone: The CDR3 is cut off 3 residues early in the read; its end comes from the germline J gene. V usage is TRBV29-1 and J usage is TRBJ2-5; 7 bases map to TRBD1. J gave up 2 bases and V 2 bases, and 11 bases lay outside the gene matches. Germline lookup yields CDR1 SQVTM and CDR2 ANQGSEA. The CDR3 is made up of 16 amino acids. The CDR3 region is CSVEPPSYRGQETQYF. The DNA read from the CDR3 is TGCAGCGTTGAACCCCCAAGCTACAGGGGACAAGAGACC.

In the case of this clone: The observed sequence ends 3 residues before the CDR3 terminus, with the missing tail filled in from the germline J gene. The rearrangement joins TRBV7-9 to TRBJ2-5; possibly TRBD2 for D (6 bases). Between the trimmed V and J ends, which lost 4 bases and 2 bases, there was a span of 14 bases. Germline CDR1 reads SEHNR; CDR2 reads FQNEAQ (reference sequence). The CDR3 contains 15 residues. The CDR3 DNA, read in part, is TGTGCCAGCAGCTCGGGGTTGGGGAGGCAAGAGACC. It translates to CASSSGLGRQET. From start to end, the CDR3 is CASSSGLGRQETQYF.

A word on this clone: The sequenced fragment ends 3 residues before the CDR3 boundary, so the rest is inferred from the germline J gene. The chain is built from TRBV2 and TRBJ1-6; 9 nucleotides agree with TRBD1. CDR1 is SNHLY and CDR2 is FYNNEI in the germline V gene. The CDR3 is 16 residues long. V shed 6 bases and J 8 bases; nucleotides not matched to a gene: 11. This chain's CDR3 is CASSLSAGQGHSPLHF. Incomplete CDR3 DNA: TGTGCCAGCAGCCTGTCCGCGGGACAGGGACATTCACCC.

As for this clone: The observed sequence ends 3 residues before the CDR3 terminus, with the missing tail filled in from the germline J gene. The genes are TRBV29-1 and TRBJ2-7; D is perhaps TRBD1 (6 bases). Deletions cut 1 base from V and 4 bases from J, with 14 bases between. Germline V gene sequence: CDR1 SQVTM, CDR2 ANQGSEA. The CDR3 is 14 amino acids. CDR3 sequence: CSVEAKTGRYEQYF. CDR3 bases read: TGCAGCGTTGAAGCTAAGACAGGAAGATACGAG.

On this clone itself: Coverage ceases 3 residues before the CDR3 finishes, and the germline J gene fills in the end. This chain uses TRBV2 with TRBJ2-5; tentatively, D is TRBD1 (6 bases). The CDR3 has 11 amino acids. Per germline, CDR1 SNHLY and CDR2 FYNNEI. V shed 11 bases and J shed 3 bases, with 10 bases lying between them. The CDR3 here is CAGGQEETQYF. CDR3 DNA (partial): TGTGCCGGGGGACAAGAAGAGACC.

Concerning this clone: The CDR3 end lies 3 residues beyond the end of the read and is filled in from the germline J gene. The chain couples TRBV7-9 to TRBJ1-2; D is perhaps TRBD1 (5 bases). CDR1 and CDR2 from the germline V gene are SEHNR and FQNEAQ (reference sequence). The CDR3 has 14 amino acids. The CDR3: CASSFGTSTDTYTF. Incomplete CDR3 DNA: TGTGCCAGCAGCTTTGGGACTAGCACAGATACC.

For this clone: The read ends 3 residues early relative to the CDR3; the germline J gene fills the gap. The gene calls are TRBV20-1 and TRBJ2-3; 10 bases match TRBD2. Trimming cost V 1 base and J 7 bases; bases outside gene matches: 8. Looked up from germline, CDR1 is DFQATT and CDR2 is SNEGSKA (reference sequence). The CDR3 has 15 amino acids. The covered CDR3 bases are TGCAGTGCTAGAGCTACTAGCGGGGTATCAAATACG. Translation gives CSARATSGVSNT. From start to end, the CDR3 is CSARATSGVSNTQYF.